The present TCR beta chain was sequenced within a study of response to subunit inactivated influenza vaccine. Study results and limitations: The authors proposed limited new T cell recruitment per seasonal influenza vaccination.

V lost 0 bases, J lost 7 bases, and 19 bases lay in between. From germline, CDR1 is WNHNN and CDR2 SYGVQD (reference sequence). This CDR3 contains 17 residues. TCRdb reprocessed the RT-PCR reads with MiXCR, giving one entry per CDR3 protein. The table lists about 500,000 distinct CDR3 sequences, 10% to 15% of them singletons. About this clonotype: The antigen is undetermined.

The chain joins TRBV10-1 to TRBJ2-1; a possible D gene is TRBD2 (6 bases). Sequenced material: PBMCs from blood, taken 35 to 45 days after vaccination. The sequence derives from a man aged 50-59 years who received an inactivated influenza vaccine. The DNA for the CDR3 is TGCGCCAGCAGTGAGTCAAAGTTTGGGGGGAAGGAGAATGAGCAGTTCTTC. It codes for CASSESKFGGKENEQFF.